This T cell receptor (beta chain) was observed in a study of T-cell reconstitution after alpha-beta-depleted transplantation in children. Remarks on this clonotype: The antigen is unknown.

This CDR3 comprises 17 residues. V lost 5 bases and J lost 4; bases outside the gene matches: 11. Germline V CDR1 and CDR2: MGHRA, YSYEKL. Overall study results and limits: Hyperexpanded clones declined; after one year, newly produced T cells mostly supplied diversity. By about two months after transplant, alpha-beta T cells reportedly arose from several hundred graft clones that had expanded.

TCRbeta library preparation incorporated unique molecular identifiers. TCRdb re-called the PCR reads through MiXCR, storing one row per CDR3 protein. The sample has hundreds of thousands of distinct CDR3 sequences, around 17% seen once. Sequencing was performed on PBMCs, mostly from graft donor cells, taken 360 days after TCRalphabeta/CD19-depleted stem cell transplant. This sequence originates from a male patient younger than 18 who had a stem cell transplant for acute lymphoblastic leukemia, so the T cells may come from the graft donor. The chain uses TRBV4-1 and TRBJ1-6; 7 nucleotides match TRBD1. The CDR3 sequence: CASSSDRPSGYNSPLHF. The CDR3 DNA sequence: TGCGCCAGCAGCTCGGACAGGCCCTCGGGGTATAATTCACCCCTCCACTTT.